What follows are 18 T cell receptor beta chains derived from one specimen sequenced in a study of shared clonotypes between healthy human individuals. Naive CD8 cells comprised CD45RO-negative, CCR7-positively selected cells, excluding terminally differentiated effector memory CD45RA+ cells. The repertoire was sequenced with immunoSEQ multiplex PCR; TCRdb's copy has only in-frame clones and lacks some. The sample records approximately 2,000,000 clones, 90% to 95% being singletons. Specimen: naive CD8+ T cells from PBMCs. These receptors were obtained from a man aged 18 to 29 in good health. Some clones in this sample may be carry-over from other donors' samples.

This chain uses TRBV11-2 with TRBJ2-7; 8 nucleotides match TRBD2. In germline, CDR1 is SGHAT, CDR2 FQNNGV. V shed 1 base, J shed 3 bases, and the junction held 5 bases outside the gene matches. The length of the CDR3 is 15 residues. The CDR3 spells CASSLASGGIYEQYF. The CDR3 region has the DNA TGTGCCAGCAGCTTAGCCAGCGGGGGCATCTACGAGCAGTACTTC.

J is TRBJ2-1 and V is TRBV15; 7 nucleotides align to TRBD1. The CDR3 spans 13 residues. The V segment lost 3 bases and the J segment 7 bases; nucleotides outside the gene matches: 3. Germline CDR1 is LNHNV and CDR2 is YYDKDF (reference sequence). DNA for the CDR3: TGTGCCACCAGCAGCCACAGGGGTAATGAGCAGTTCTTC. Residues: CATSSHRGNEQFF. The full variable domain, its missing parts supplied by reference TRBV15 and TRBJ2-1, is DAMVIQNPRYQVTQFGKPVTLSCSQTLNHNVMYWYQQKSSQAPKLLFHYYDKDFNNEADTPDNFQSRRPNTSFCFLDIRSPGLGDTAMYLCATSSHRGNEQFFGPGTRLTVL.

In the case of this clone: The same CDR3 can be traced to other DNA sequences in this sample. The CDR3 here is CASSYGYNEQFF. CDR3 sequence (DNA): TGTGCCAGCAGCTACGGGTACAATGAGCAGTTCTTC. The gene calls are TRBV6-5 and TRBJ2-1; no clear D. Germline-derived CDR1 and CDR2 are MNHEY and SVGAGI. The CDR3 contains 12 residues. Trimming shortened V by 6 bases and J by 4 bases, and 7 bases separated the two germline ends.

The gene calls are TRBV2 and TRBJ2-1; D tentatively fits TRBD1 or TRBD2 (5 bases each). The germline V gene encodes CDR1 SNHLY and CDR2 FYNNEI. V gave up 10 bases and J gave up 7 bases, with 23 bases separating them. CDR3 size: 15 residues. The CDR3 reads CAMLDPLQGGNEQFF. CDR3 in DNA: TGTGCCATGCTCGACCCTCTCCAGGGCGGGAATGAGCAGTTCTTC.

The chain is built from TRBV4-2 and TRBJ2-7, with D possibly called TRBD1 or TRBD2 (6 bases each). Germline CDR1 reads LGHNA; CDR2 reads YNFKEQ. CDR3 length: 16 residues. Trimming cost V 1 base and J 7 bases, with 20 bases left between them. The CDR3: CASSQAPTGSEGEQYF. CDR3 sequence (DNA): TGTGCCAGCAGCCAAGCCCCGACAGGTTCGGAGGGAGAGCAGTACTTC.

The CDR3 sequence is CASSQEPGQPYEQYF. The CDR3 region has the DNA TGCGCCAGCAGCCAAGAACCGGGACAGCCCTACGAGCAGTACTTC. J is TRBJ2-7 and V is TRBV4-1; 7 positions agree with TRBD1. The CDR3 consists of 15 residues. Germline loops: CDR1 MGHRA, CDR2 YSYEKL. V shed 0 bases and J 2 bases; nucleotides not matched to a gene: 4.

The CDR3 bases are TGTGCCAGCAGCTTTTACAGGGGGGACTTGAGTGAAGCTTTCTTT. As protein: CASSFYRGDLSEAFF. The chain combines TRBV7-3 with TRBJ1-1; TRBD1 aligns across 8 bases. This CDR3 contains 15 residues. CDR1 and CDR2 (germline): SGHTA, FQGTGA. V gave up 3 bases and J gave up 7 bases; unmatched junction bases: 10.

A single count supports this clone. This chain uses TRBV4-1 with TRBJ2-7; possible D gene TRBD1, 6 bases. The CDR3 spans 15 residues. In germline, CDR1 is MGHRA, CDR2 YSYEKL. The V gene lost 0 bases and the J gene lost 3 bases, with 12 bases spanning the gap. CDR3 DNA sequence: TGCGCCAGCAGCCAAGAATCGACAGGTTTCTACGAGCAGTACTTC. It yields the protein CASSQESTGFYEQYF.

V is TRBV13 and J is TRBJ2-1; 8 positions match TRBD2. Trimming cost V 4 bases and J 9 bases; bases outside gene matches: 14. Per germline, CDR1 PRHDT and CDR2 FYEKMQ (reference sequence). There are 16 residues in the CDR3. For the CDR3, the DNA is TGTGCCAGCAGCTCCGGTGGGGTAGCGGGATTCGTTGAGCAGTTCTTC. As protein: CASSSGGVAGFVEQFF.

This clone appeared once. V gene TRBV10-3 combines with J gene TRBJ2-1; 16 bases fit TRBD2. The CDR3 is 19 amino acids. The ends lost 4 bases at V and 6 bases at J; junction bases unmatched: 12. Germline assignment: CDR1 ENHRY and CDR2 SYGVKD. In DNA, the CDR3 is TGTGCCATCAGTGCACCATCCGGGACTAGCGGGAGGGCCGTCAATGAGCAGTTCTTC. Translating gives CAISAPSGTSGRAVNEQFF.

V is TRBV28 and J is TRBJ1-2; D gene uncertain. V dropped 1 base and J dropped 0 bases, with 12 bases sitting between them. The CDR3 is made up of 16 amino acids. Germline V gives CDR1 MDHEN, CDR2 SYDVKM. Here the CDR3 reads CASSLSPKKANYGYTF. DNA of the CDR3: TGTGCCAGCAGTTTATCTCCCAAGAAAGCTAACTATGGCTACACCTTC.

V is TRBV28 and J is TRBJ2-7, with 7 positions matching TRBD1. This CDR3 contains 15 residues. Looked up from germline, CDR1 is MDHEN and CDR2 is SYDVKM. With V trimmed by 6 bases and J by 1 base, 9 bases remained unmatched. The CDR3 reads CASSSDREQSYEQYF. CDR3 DNA: TGTGCCAGCAGCTCAGACAGGGAACAGTCCTACGAGCAGTACTTC.

The V and J genes are TRBV25-1 and TRBJ2-3; possibly TRBD2 for D (6 bases). The CDR3 covers 13 residues. Trimming shortened V by 6 bases and J by 5 bases, and 12 bases separated the two germline ends. Germline V gene lookup returns CDR1 MGHDK and CDR2 SYGVNS. The CDR3: CASSPGGLDTQYF. The DNA for the CDR3 is TGTGCCAGCAGCCCCGGGGGTTTAGATACGCAGTATTTT.

This sequence joins TRBV27 and TRBJ2-5; D gene unclear. The V gene's germline CDR1 is MNHEY and CDR2 SMNVEV (reference sequence). Trimming left V 6 bases short and J 5 bases short, with 13 bases between. This CDR3 contains 13 residues. The CDR3 nucleotides are TGTGCCAGCAGGGATGGTGCCTGGGAGACCCAGTACTTC. Its protein is CASRDGAWETQYF.

The chain couples TRBV9 to TRBJ2-5, with TRBD1 identical over 12 bases. Germline values: CDR1 SGDLS, CDR2 YYNGEE. V lost 0 bases, J lost 5 bases, and 5 bases stayed unmatched. This CDR3 region has 16 residues. This chain's CDR3 is CASSVGDRGRKETQYF. The CDR3 nucleotides read TGTGCCAGCAGCGTAGGGGACAGGGGGCGGAAGGAGACCCAGTACTTC.

The chain carries TRBV6-5 and TRBJ1-1; 7 bases match TRBD1. The V gene's germline CDR1 is MNHEY and CDR2 SVGAGI. Germline trimming cut 5 bases from V and 2 bases from J; bases unmatched to any gene: 2. The CDR3 covers 13 residues. The CDR3 region is CASSGQVNTEAFF. DNA of the CDR3: TGTGCCAGCAGTGGACAGGTAAACACTGAAGCTTTCTTT.

The rearrangement uses TRBV2 and TRBJ1-4; D uncertain. Germline loops: CDR1 SNHLY, CDR2 FYNNEI. The CDR3 has 15 amino acids. V was clipped by 0 bases and J by 3 bases, with 8 bases between them. Here the CDR3 reads CASSEAWKSNEKLFF. In nucleotides, the CDR3 is TGTGCCAGCAGTGAAGCGTGGAAATCTAATGAAAAACTGTTTTTT.

The chain recombines TRBV27 with TRBJ1-2, with D unclear. V was trimmed by 3 bases and J by 1 base, leaving 6 bases between them. Germline V gene lookup returns CDR1 MNHEY and CDR2 SMNVEV (reference sequence). The CDR3 is 13 residues long. DNA of the CDR3: TGTGCCAGCAGTTTCGGGATTAACTATGGCTACACCTTC. Translation: CASSFGINYGYTF.